This TCR beta chain was captured in a study of T cell repertoires in cytomegalovirus infection (dated by TCRdb to about 2019). Regarding the study in general: Because public TCR beta signatures pointed to carriage of CMV infection together with the matching HLA type, the HLA type of each donor mattered for the analysis.

Study-wide conclusions, independent of this receptor: In both this cohort and an independent cohort of more than 350 donors, the cumulative frequency of public TCR beta family members distinguished carriers of CMV infection plus the relevant HLA type. In the ex vivo response, HLA-C-restricted CMV-specific TCR beta clonotypes were dominant, and in two of eight donors the single most frequent clonotype came from this HLA-C-restricted group.

The sequencer listed for this sample is Illumina HiSeq 1500. TCRdb reprocessed the public reads (quality trimming at Q25 with fastp, clone calling with MiXCR) and kept in-frame beta chains. Rows are combined by CDR3 protein, so each entry shows the most common genes and DNA. The sample yields about 330,000 distinct CDR3 sequences; more than 8% were counted once. Jointly, the top ten make up 3.5% to 4.5% of the sample. CDR1 and CDR2 were assigned from the germline V gene (reference sequence) as SEHNR and FQNEAQ. Trimmed from V: 1 base; trimmed from J: 9 bases; junction bases lacking a gene match: 2. CDR3 length: 12 amino acids, cysteine to phenylalanine. Left in the record is the CDR3 DNA by itself, 36 bases read in frame from the first base. Details on this clonotype: It has no known antigen specificity. Base qualities are not at hand, and no much larger clone is one base apart.

The clonotype was recovered from a human donor in good health (CMV status not recorded). Some clones in this sample may be carry-over from other donors' samples. Material: PBMCs. The chain uses TRBV7-9 and TRBJ2-5, and 7 bases in between align with TRBD2. The DNA reads as follows: TGTGCCAGCAGCTTAGGACGGGAGGCCCAGTACTTC. Protein translation: CASSLGREAQYF.